The entry below describes one T cell receptor (beta chain). This sample is part of a study of blood T cell repertoires in COVID-19. Background on the study: COVID-19 samples collected from the United States, Italy and Spain covered acute and convalescent phases. Sources were T cells, B-cell-depleted T cells, or PBMCs; the material itself was cDNA or gDNA.

As handled by the study authors: Counts of nucleated cells, estimated from reference gene primer amplification, were obtained. The protocol was immunoSEQ multiplex PCR, while the TCRdb copy is restricted to in-frame clones and leaves out a portion. The DNA was the basis for D and trimming; V, J and clone size are from that table. This sample has approximately 89,000 clones, with 70% to 90% found just once. Per germline, CDR1 MGHRA and CDR2 YSYEKL. J gave up 5 bases and V 6 bases, and 6 bases lay outside the gene matches. The CDR3 has 15 amino acids. The chain carries TRBV4-1 and TRBJ2-2, with 10 nucleotides matching TRBD2. The receptor comes from a man between 65 and 85 years old with acute or convalescent COVID-19. Sequencing was done on a sample of peripheral blood. The CDR3 loop reads CASRPIAGGTGELFF. The CDR3 DNA is TGCGCCAGCAGGCCGATAGCGGGGGGAACCGGGGAGCTGTTTTTT.